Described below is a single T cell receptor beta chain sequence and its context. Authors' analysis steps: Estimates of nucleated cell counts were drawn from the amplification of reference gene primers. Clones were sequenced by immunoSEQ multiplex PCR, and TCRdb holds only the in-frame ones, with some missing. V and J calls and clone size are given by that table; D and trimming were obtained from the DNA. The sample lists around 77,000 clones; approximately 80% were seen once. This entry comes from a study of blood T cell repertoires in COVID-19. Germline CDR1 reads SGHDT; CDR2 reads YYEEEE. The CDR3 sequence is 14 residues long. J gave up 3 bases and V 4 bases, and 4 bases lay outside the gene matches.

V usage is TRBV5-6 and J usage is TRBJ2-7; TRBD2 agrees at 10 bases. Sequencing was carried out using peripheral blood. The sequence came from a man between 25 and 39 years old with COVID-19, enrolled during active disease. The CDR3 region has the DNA TGTGCCAGCAGCGGTGGGACTAGCGACTACGAGCAGTACTTC. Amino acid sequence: CASSGGTSDYEQYF.